Each of the 15 T cell receptor beta chains below was sequenced from the same sample in a study of cytotoxic CD8 clonotypes in ibrutinib-treated CLL. Sequencing was performed with immunoSEQ multiplex PCR; in TCRdb, only in-frame clones are kept and a portion is missing. The sample records tens of thousands of clones, less than 70% being singletons. Here the sequenced sample was PBMCs, taken after 12 months of ibrutinib treatment. These receptors all stem from a human donor with chronic lymphocytic leukemia.

This clone was recorded once. A junction end diverges from the germline sequence, so it may reflect a read error. J is TRBJ2-2 and V is TRBV7-7; no clear D gene. Germline assignment: CDR1 SSHAT and CDR2 FNYEAQ (reference sequence). This CDR3 is built from 14 residues. The CDR3 is CASSLEPGPGELFF. The CDR3 DNA is TGTGCTAGCAGCTTAGAACCGGGTCCCGGGGAGCTGTTTTTT. The entire variable domain, with the rest obtained from reference TRBV7-7 and TRBJ2-2, is as follows: GAGVSQSPRYKVTKRGQDVTLRCDPISSHATLYWYQQALGQGPEFLTYFNYEAQPDKSGLPSDRFSAERPEGSISTLTIQRTEQRDSAMYRCASSLEPGPGELFFGEGSRLTVL.

The chain uses TRBV6-5 and TRBJ1-4; a possible D gene is TRBD1 (5 bases). The CDR3 has 14 residues. Germline V gene sequence: CDR1 MNHEY, CDR2 SVGAGI. Trimming took 6 bases from V and 10 from J, leaving 18 bases between them. The CDR3 sequence is CASSLTAPRGKLFF. DNA for the CDR3: TGTGCCAGCAGCCTTACAGCCCCTAGGGGAAAACTGTTTTTT.

This clone appeared a few times. V and J are TRBV5-1 and TRBJ2-1; D possibly matches TRBD1 or TRBD2 (5 bases each). Germline V gene data show CDR1 as SGHRS and CDR2 as YFSETQ. The CDR3 sequence is 16 residues long. Trimming removed 0 bases at V and 0 bases at J, with 10 bases between. The DNA for the CDR3 is TGCGCCAGCAGCTTGGAGGGGAGCAGCTCCTACAATGAGCAGTTCTTC. The encoded protein is CASSLEGSSSYNEQFF. Complete variable domain (other parts from reference TRBV5-1 and TRBJ2-1): KAGVTQTPRYLIKTRGQQVTLSCSPISGHRSVSWYQQTPGQGLQFLFEYFSETQRNKGNFPGRFSGRQFSNSRSEMNVSTLELGDSALYLCASSLEGSSSYNEQFFGPGTRLTVL.

By sample fraction, this clone is medium-sized. V usage is TRBV10-1 and J usage is TRBJ2-7; 12 bases match TRBD1. Losses at the gene ends were 4 bases for V and 6 bases for J; bases not matched to a gene: 4. This CDR3 has 14 residues. The germline CDR1 and CDR2 sequences are WNHNN and SYGVQD (reference sequence). The CDR3 sequence: CASSAGTGGGEQYF. DNA for the CDR3: TGCGCCAGCAGTGCGGGGACAGGGGGCGGCGAGCAGTACTTC.

The rearrangement uses TRBV6-5 and TRBJ1-5; a weak D match, TRBD1 (6 bases). Deletions cut 5 bases from V and 2 bases from J, with 10 bases between. This CDR3 comprises 14 residues. The germline V gene encodes CDR1 MNHEY and CDR2 SVGAGI. CDR3 residues: CASSGQLGNQPQHF. CDR3 DNA: TGTGCCAGCAGTGGACAGCTAGGCAATCAGCCCCAGCATTTT.

The chain links TRBV10-3 to TRBJ2-5; D tentatively fits TRBD1 or TRBD2 (5 bases each). Germline loops: CDR1 ENHRY, CDR2 SYGVKD. CDR3 length: 13 amino acids. The ends were cut back, 0 bases at V and 4 bases at J, with 6 bases in the middle. Here the CDR3 reads CAISESRGETQYF. The CDR3 DNA follows: TGTGCCATCAGTGAGTCGAGGGGAGAGACCCAGTACTTC.

The chain couples TRBV21-1 to TRBJ1-1; the table calls TRBD1, which could not be checked here. TRBV21-1 is annotated as a pseudogene. The CDR3 has 17 residues. DNA of the CDR3: TGTGCCAGCGGGGGTGGGGACAGGATCCTTATGAACACTGAAGCTTTCTTT. Encoded protein: CASGGGDRILMNTEAFF.

This rearrangement joins TRBV7-3 to TRBJ1-5, with TRBD1 matching over 7 bases. CDR1 SGHTA and CDR2 FQGTGA come from the germline V gene. This CDR3 has 15 amino acids. V dropped 2 bases and J dropped 4; count of bases not matched to a gene: 5. The CDR3 loop is CASSLSGQTNQPQHF. CDR3 nucleotide sequence: TGTGCCAGCAGCTTATCGGGACAGACTAATCAGCCCCAGCATTTT.

The chain links TRBV5-4 to TRBJ2-4; a possible D gene is TRBD2 (6 bases). Trimming left V 0 bases short and J 7 bases short, with 11 bases between. Germline CDR1 and CDR2: SGHNT and YYREEE (reference sequence). The CDR3 extends over 14 amino acids. CDR3 protein: CASSLAGAGNIQYF. The CDR3 DNA sequence: TGTGCCAGCAGCTTGGCTGGCGCGGGGAACATTCAGTACTTC.

The gene calls are TRBV19 and TRBJ1-5; 9 positions agree with TRBD1. CDR3 length equals 17 residues. Germline lookup yields CDR1 LNHDA and CDR2 SQIVND (reference sequence). J gave up 6 bases and V 7 bases, and 16 bases lay outside the gene matches. The CDR3 coding sequence is TGTGCCAGTACCGCAACCCCCGCCGACAGGGGGAGTCAGCCCCAGCATTTT. This codes for CASTATPADRGSQPQHF.

The gene calls are TRBV7-9 and TRBJ2-1, with 7 bases fitting TRBD2. Germline trimming cut 5 bases from V and 7 bases from J; bases unmatched to any gene: 11. Germline CDR1 SEHNR, CDR2 FQNEAQ (reference sequence). This CDR3 region has 15 residues. CDR3 coding DNA: TGTGCCAGCAGCCTCATGGGGGGGATCAAGAATGAGCAGTTCTTC. Amino acid sequence: CASSLMGGIKNEQFF.

The rearrangement uses TRBV6-5 and TRBJ2-3, with TRBD1 identical over 7 bases. Per the germline V gene, CDR1 is MNHEY and CDR2 is SVGAGI. Trimming cost V 6 bases and J 4 bases; bases outside gene matches: 7. The CDR3 covers 14 residues. The CDR3 loop reads CASRTGQEADTQYF. The CDR3 DNA reads TGTGCCAGCAGGACAGGACAGGAGGCAGATACGCAGTATTTT.

This chain joins TRBV11-1 and TRBJ2-7, with a possible D match to TRBD2 (6 bases). Per germline, CDR1 SGHAT and CDR2 FQDESV (reference sequence). V dropped 4 bases and J dropped 0 bases, with 16 bases sitting between them. The CDR3 extends over 16 amino acids. CDR3 residues: CASSSGVGGGSYEQYF. The DNA of the CDR3 is TGTGCCAGCAGCTCGGGGGTGGGCGGAGGCTCCTACGAGCAGTACTTC.

This clone was seen a few times. The chain carries TRBV6-5 and TRBJ1-3, with a weak D call TRBD1 (5 bases). CDR3 length: 13 residues. Germline CDR1 and CDR2: MNHEY and SVGAGI. V was cut by 5 bases and J by 5 bases, with 10 bases left in between. The CDR3 DNA reads TGTGCCAGCAGTCGGCAGGGCCGAAACACCATATATTTT. Its translation: CASSRQGRNTIYF.

The chain combines TRBV7-9 with TRBJ2-7; D is ambiguous. Per germline, CDR1 SEHNR and CDR2 FQNEAQ (reference sequence). Trimming stripped 8 bases from V and 2 bases from J, with 10 bases between. This CDR3 region has 12 residues. Here the CDR3 reads CASCTATYEQYF. The CDR3 DNA reads as TGTGCCAGCTGTACAGCGACCTACGAGCAGTACTTC.